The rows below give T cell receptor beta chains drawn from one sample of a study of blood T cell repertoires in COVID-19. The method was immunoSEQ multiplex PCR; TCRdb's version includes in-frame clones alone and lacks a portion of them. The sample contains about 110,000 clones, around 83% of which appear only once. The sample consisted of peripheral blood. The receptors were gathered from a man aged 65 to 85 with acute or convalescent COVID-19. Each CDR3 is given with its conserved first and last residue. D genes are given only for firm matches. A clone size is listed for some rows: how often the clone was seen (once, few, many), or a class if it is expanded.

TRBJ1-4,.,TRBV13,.,CASSLEGGKLFF,TGTGCCAGCAGCTTAGAAGGGGGAAAACTGTTTTTT
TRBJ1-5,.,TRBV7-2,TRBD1,CASSLDREGPQHF,TGTGCCAGCAGCCTGGACAGGGAAGGGCCCCAGCATTTT
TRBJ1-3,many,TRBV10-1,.,CASPRRGPIYF,TGCGCCAGCCCCCGGCGGGGTCCCATATATTTT
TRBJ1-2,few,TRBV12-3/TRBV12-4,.,CASSIRDYGYTF,TGTGCCAGCAGCATCCGAGACTATGGCTACACCTTC
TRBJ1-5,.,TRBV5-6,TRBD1,CASSYDRGQPQHF,TGTGCCAGCAGCTACGACAGGGGTCAGCCCCAGCATTTT
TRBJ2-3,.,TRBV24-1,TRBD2,CATSISGGSDTQYF,TGTGCCACCAGTATTAGCGGGGGGTCAGATACGCAGTATTTT
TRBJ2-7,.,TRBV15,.,CATRPGWRGEQYF,TGTGCCACCAGGCCGGGGTGGAGGGGCGAGCAGTACTTC
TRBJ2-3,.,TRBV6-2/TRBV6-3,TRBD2,CASSYGGGSSDTQYF,TGTGCCAGCAGTTACGGCGGGGGGTCATCAGATACGCAGTATTTT
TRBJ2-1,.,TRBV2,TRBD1,CASSDRQGPDEQFF,TGTGCCAGCAGCGATCGACAGGGGCCTGATGAGCAGTTCTTC
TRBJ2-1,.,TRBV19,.,CASSTLDRPRSYNEQFF,TGTGCCAGTAGTACTTTAGACAGGCCCCGCTCCTACAATGAGCAGTTCTTC
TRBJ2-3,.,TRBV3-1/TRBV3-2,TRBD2,CASSQDTSGAHQYF,TGTGCCAGCAGCCAAGATACTAGCGGGGCTCATCAGTATTTT
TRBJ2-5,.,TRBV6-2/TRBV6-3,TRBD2,CASSYSVGLAGEETQYF,TGTGCCAGCAGTTACTCTGTTGGACTAGCGGGGGAAGAGACCCAGTACTTC
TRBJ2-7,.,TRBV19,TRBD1,CASSIDGTASSYEQYF,TGTGCCAGTAGTATAGACGGGACAGCCAGCTCCTACGAGCAGTACTTC
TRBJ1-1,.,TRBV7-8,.,CASSSAPGRTEAFF,TGTGCCAGCAGCTCCGCCCCGGGTAGAACTGAAGCTTTCTTT
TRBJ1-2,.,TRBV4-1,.,CASSQDQANTGNYGYTF,TGCGCCAGCAGCCAAGATCAGGCTAATACAGGGAACTATGGCTACACCTTC
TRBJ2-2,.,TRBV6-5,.,CASSYGQTGELFF,TGTGCCAGCAGTTACGGACAGACCGGGGAGCTGTTTTTT
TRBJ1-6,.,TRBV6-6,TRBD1,CASSRDSWGSPLHF,TGTGCCAGCAGTCGGGACAGTTGGGGCTCACCCCTCCACTTT
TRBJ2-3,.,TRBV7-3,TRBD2,CASRPIAGRTTDTQYF,TGTGCCAGCAGGCCCATAGCGGGGAGAACGACAGATACGCAGTATTTT
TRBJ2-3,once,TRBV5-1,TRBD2,CASSTFGTSGGTDTQYF,TGCGCCAGCAGCACCTTCGGGACTAGCGGGGGCACAGATACGCAGTATTTT
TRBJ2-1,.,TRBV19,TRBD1,CASSVQGNNYNEQFF,TGTGCCAGTAGTGTACAGGGGAATAACTACAATGAGCAGTTCTTC
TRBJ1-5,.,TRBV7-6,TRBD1,CASSLGTGEGQPQHF,TGTGCCAGCAGCTTAGGGACAGGGGAAGGGCAGCCCCAGCATTTT
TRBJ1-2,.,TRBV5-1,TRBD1,CASRPQGAGYGYTF,TGCGCCAGCAGGCCACAGGGGGCGGGCTATGGCTACACCTTC
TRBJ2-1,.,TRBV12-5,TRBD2,CASGLSSGGRNNEQFF,TGTGCTAGTGGTCTCTCTAGCGGGGGCCGTAACAATGAGCAGTTCTTC
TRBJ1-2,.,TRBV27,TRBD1,CASSSTLRTGGGYGYTF,TGTGCCAGCAGTTCGACCCTCAGGACAGGGGGTGGCTATGGCTACACCTTC
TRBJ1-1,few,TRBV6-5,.,CASTLNRDTEAFF,TGTGCCAGCACCTTAAACAGGGACACTGAAGCTTTCTTT
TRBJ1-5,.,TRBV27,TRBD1,CASSRAGTANNQPQHF,TGTGCCAGCAGTAGGGCCGGGACAGCGAATAATCAGCCCCAGCATTTT
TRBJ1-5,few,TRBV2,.,CASNERGSQPQHF,TGTGCCAGCAACGAGCGCGGCAGTCAGCCCCAGCATTTT
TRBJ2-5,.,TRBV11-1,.,CASTSVGGPGQETQYF,TGTGCCAGCACTAGCGTCGGGGGTCCGGGGCAAGAGACCCAGTACTTC
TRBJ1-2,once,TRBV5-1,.,CASSLAGENYGYTF,TGCGCCAGCAGCTTGGCCGGGGAAAACTATGGCTACACCTTC
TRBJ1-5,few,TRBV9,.,CASSAHSGQPQHF,TGTGCCAGCAGCGCCCACTCCGGTCAGCCCCAGCATTTT
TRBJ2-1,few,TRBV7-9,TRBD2,CASSLAVAGNNEQFF,TGTGCCAGCAGCTTAGCGGTAGCGGGTAACAATGAGCAGTTCTTC
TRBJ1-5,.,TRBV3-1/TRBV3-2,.,CASSQGRGSNQPQHF,TGTGCCAGCAGCCAAGGTCGGGGGAGCAATCAGCCCCAGCATTTT
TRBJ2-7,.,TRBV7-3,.,CASSLTGAGDTYEQYF,TGTGCCAGCAGCTTAACTGGGGCGGGGGACACCTACGAGCAGTACTTC
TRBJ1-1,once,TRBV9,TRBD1,CASSVLQGVGGTEAFF,TGTGCCAGCAGCGTGCTACAGGGGGTAGGTGGGACTGAAGCTTTCTTT
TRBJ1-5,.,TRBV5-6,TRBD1,CASSLYGQGAYNQPQHF,TGTGCCAGCAGCTTGTATGGTCAGGGGGCCTACAATCAGCCCCAGCATTTT
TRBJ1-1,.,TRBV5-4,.,CASSPGPPLGGTEAFF,TGTGCCAGCAGCCCCGGACCGCCCCTCGGGGGCACTGAAGCTTTCTTT
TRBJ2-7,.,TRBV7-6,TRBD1,CASSWGQNYEQYF,TGTGCCAGCAGCTGGGGACAGAACTACGAGCAGTACTTC
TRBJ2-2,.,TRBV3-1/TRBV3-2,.,CASSRGGGLAGELFF,TGTGCCAGCAGCCGAGGAGGAGGATTAGCCGGGGAGCTGTTTTTT
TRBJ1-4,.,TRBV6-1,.,CASSEQIGIEKLFF,TGTGCCAGCAGTGAACAGATTGGTATTGAAAAACTGTTTTTT
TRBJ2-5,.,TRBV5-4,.,CASSPGGRGTQETQYF,TGTGCCAGCAGCCCCGGGGGGCGGGGAACTCAAGAGACCCAGTACTTC
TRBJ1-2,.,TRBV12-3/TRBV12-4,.,CASSRQGNYGYTF,TGTGCCAGCAGTCGTCAGGGGAACTATGGCTACACCTTC
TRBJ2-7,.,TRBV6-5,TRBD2,CASSYKGGDYEQYF,TGTGCCAGCAGTTACAAGGGAGGGGACTACGAGCAGTACTTC
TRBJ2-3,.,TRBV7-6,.,CASSHRLSGTDTQYF,TGTGCCAGCAGCCATCGTCTTTCGGGCACAGATACGCAGTATTTT
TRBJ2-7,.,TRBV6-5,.,CAIPSPVGIYEQYF,TGTGCCATCCCTTCGCCCGTGGGCATTTACGAGCAGTACTTC